Listed here are 28 T cell receptor beta chains from one sample, sequenced in a study of T cell repertoires in cytomegalovirus infection. The antigens for these receptors are not known. TCRdb redid the calling of the reads with MiXCR, one entry per CDR3 protein. This sample carries 55,000 to 85,000 distinct CDR3 sequences, 20% of them seen once, and the ten largest clones take about 63%. Sequencing was performed on CD8+ T cells from cultured PBMCs, taken from culture after CMV antigen stimulation. The receptors originated from a human donor in good health (CMV status not recorded). Some clones in this sample may be carry-over from other donors' samples.

This clonotype is labeled medium-sized. The chain carries TRBV7-2 and TRBJ2-3; TRBD2 agrees at 13 bases. Germline V gene sequence: CDR1 SGHTA, CDR2 FQGNSA. The ends lost 4 bases at V and 2 bases at J; junction bases unmatched: 21. The CDR3 sequence is 22 residues long. CDR3 sequence reads: CASSSGTGVPGLAGLHTDTQYF. The DNA of the CDR3 is TGTGCCAGCAGCTCAGGGACAGGGGTCCCGGGACTAGCGGGGCTTCACACAGATACGCAGTATTTT.

The chain uses TRBV7-9 and TRBJ2-7; D may match TRBD1 or TRBD2 (7 bases each). CDR1 is SEHNR and CDR2 is FQNEAQ in the germline V gene (reference sequence). V gave up 5 bases and J gave up 0 bases, with 11 bases separating them. The CDR3 is 14 amino acids. CDR3 bases: TGTGCCAGCAGCCGGGGGGACAGCTCCTACGAGCAGTACTTC. Residues: CASSRGDSSYEQYF.

The chain is built from TRBV6-2 or TRBV6-3 and TRBJ2-7, with D hard to call. The CDR3 extends over 12 amino acids. V lost 5 bases, J lost 3 bases, and 8 bases lay in between. From germline, CDR1 is MNHEY and CDR2 SVGEGT. The CDR3 DNA follows: TGTGCCAGCAGTCCACCCCACTACGAGCAGTACTTC. Its translation: CASSPPHYEQYF.

V usage is TRBV7-2 and J usage is TRBJ2-7; 12 nucleotides agree with TRBD2. CDR1 is SGHTA, CDR2 FQGNSA, per germline. The CDR3 loop spans 15 amino acids. J lost 6 bases, V lost 5 bases, and 8 bases had no gene match. CDR3 coding DNA: TGTGCCAGCAGCCCTACTAGCGGGGGGTCTCGCGAGCAGTACTTC. As protein: CASSPTSGGSREQYF.

This clonotype appeared a few times. The chain recombines TRBV19 with TRBJ1-1; no definite D call. The CDR3 extends over 13 amino acids. Between the trimmed V and J ends, which lost 5 bases and 0 bases, there was a span of 7 bases. Germline V CDR1 and CDR2: LNHDA, SQIVND (reference sequence). CDR3 nucleotide sequence: TGTGCCAGTAGTCCGACATTGAACACTGAAGCTTTCTTT. Amino acids: CASSPTLNTEAFF.

This clonotype was counted a few times. The chain couples TRBV7-9 to TRBJ1-1; TRBD1 agrees at 7 bases. CDR1 and CDR2 (germline): SEHNR, FQNEAQ (reference sequence). The CDR3 runs 12 residues. The V and J ends lost 3 bases and 7 bases, in that order; junction bases with no gene match: 2. In nucleotides, the CDR3 is TGTGCCAGCAGCTTGGGGGACAGTGAAGCTTTCTTT. Translating gives CASSLGDSEAFF. The full variable domain, its missing parts supplied by reference TRBV7-9 and TRBJ1-1, is DTGVSQNPRHKITKRGQNVTFRCDPISEHNRLYWYRQTLGQGPEFLTYFQNEAQLEKSRLLSDRFSAERPKGSFSTLEIQRTEQGDSAMYLCASSLGDSEAFFGQGTRLTVV.

This clonotype has just a few counts. As DNA, the CDR3 is TGTGCCAGCAGTGACCACTACGAGCAGTACTTC. This sequence encodes CASSDHYEQYF. The chain couples TRBV2 to TRBJ2-7, with D unclear. The CDR3 is 11 residues long. Germline V gives CDR1 SNHLY, CDR2 FYNNEI. Trimming shortened V by 3 bases and J by 3 bases, and 3 bases separated the two germline ends. Using reference TRBV2 and TRBJ2-7 for the parts outside the CDR3, the full variable domain is EPEVTQTPSHQVTQMGQEVILRCVPISNHLYFYWYRQILGQKVEFLVSFYNNEISEKSEIFDDQFSVERPDGSNFTLKIRSTKLEDSAMYFCASSDHYEQYFGPGTRLTVT.

The table lists this clonotype with a few counts. V gene TRBV10-3 combines with J gene TRBJ1-2, with D uncertain. The CDR3 is 10 amino acids. Trimming stripped 8 bases from V and 5 bases from J, with 6 bases between. The germline CDR1 and CDR2 sequences are ENHRY and SYGVKD. CDR3 nucleotides: TGTGCCATCTATACGTATGGCTACACCTTC. This translates into CAIYTYGYTF.

This clonotype appeared a few times. The CDR3 protein is CASSQVDQNQPQHF. CDR3 nucleotides: TGCGCCAGCAGCCAAGTTGATCAAAATCAGCCCCAGCATTTT. This chain links TRBV4-1 with TRBJ1-5; D not certain. The germline V and J ends were trimmed by 1 base and 4 bases, with 8 bases remaining between them. The CDR3 totals 14 residues. Germline V gene lookup returns CDR1 MGHRA and CDR2 YSYEKL.

CDR3 DNA: TGTGCCAGCAGCGTACAGGGGGCGGCAGATACGCAGTATTTT. Residues: CASSVQGAADTQYF. This chain connects TRBV9 to TRBJ2-3; 8 bases line up with TRBD1. J lost 4 bases, V lost 1 base, and 2 bases had no gene match. The length of the CDR3 is 14 residues. The germline V gene has CDR1 SGDLS and CDR2 YYNGEE. Complete variable domain (other parts from reference TRBV9 and TRBJ2-3): DSGVTQTPKHLITATGQRVTLRCSPRSGDLSVYWYQQSLDQGLQFLIQYYNGEERAKGNILERFSAQQFPDLHSELNLSSLELGDSALYFCASSVQGAADTQYFGPGTRLTVL.

The rearrangement links TRBV27 to TRBJ2-7, with 12 bases aligning to TRBD1. Germline trimming cut 5 bases from V and 5 bases from J; bases unmatched to any gene: 10. Germline CDR1 and CDR2: MNHEY and SMNVEV (reference sequence). The CDR3 contains 16 residues. CDR3 nucleotides: TGTGCCAGCAGTCTCCTAGGGGGGACAGGGGGCGACGAGCAGTACTTC. It is translated as CASSLLGGTGGDEQYF.

The J gene is TRBJ2-7, the V gene TRBV5-1, with D possibly being TRBD1 or TRBD2 (5 bases each). Trimming cost V 3 bases and J 3 bases, with 7 bases left between them. Germline V gene lookup returns CDR1 SGHRS and CDR2 YFSETQ. The CDR3 is made up of 12 amino acids. The chain's CDR3 is CASSWDGYEQYF. The CDR3 DNA reads TGCGCCAGCAGCTGGGACGGCTACGAGCAGTACTTC. Together with reference TRBV5-1 and TRBJ2-7, the CDR3 gives the full variable domain: KAGVTQTPRYLIKTRGQQVTLSCSPISGHRSVSWYQQTPGQGLQFLFEYFSETQRNKGNFPGRFSGRQFSNSRSEMNVSTLELGDSALYLCASSWDGYEQYFGPGTRLTVT.

A few counts support this clonotype. This rearrangement joins TRBV7-2 to TRBJ2-5, with D possibly being TRBD1 (6 bases). The length of the CDR3 is 14 residues. The V end lost 5 bases, the J end lost 4 bases, and 14 bases lay between the germline ends. Germline CDR1 is SGHTA and CDR2 is FQGNSA. The CDR3 loop reads CASSINRESETQYF. DNA for the CDR3: TGTGCCAGCAGCATAAACAGGGAATCAGAGACCCAGTACTTC.

For this clonotype: Mismatch with germline at one junction end may stem from a read error. V is TRBV7-2 and J is TRBJ1-3; 8 bases line up with TRBD1. Looked up from germline, CDR1 is SGHTA and CDR2 is FQGNSA. The CDR3 contains 18 residues. The CDR3 reads CAISYPLTGVLSGNTIYF. The CDR3 DNA follows: TGTGCCATCAGCTACCCCCTGACAGGGGTATTATCCGGAAACACCATATATTTT.

This clonotype was picked up a small number of times. The V call is TRBV15, the J call TRBJ2-4; 9 bases align to TRBD1. CDR1 is LNHNV, CDR2 YYDKDF, per germline (reference sequence). Unmatched junction bases numbered 12, after V lost 0 bases and J lost 3 bases. The CDR3 consists of 19 residues. CDR3: CATSREKGQGKFGKNIQYF. CDR3 sequence (DNA): TGTGCCACCAGCAGAGAAAAGGGACAGGGAAAGTTTGGCAAAAACATTCAGTACTTC.

The chain carries TRBV4-3 and TRBJ2-1; 10 bases are shared with TRBD1. J gave up 3 bases and V 1 base, and 3 bases lay outside the gene matches. In germline, CDR1 is LGHNA, CDR2 YSLEER. The CDR3 is 16 residues long. CDR3 in DNA: TGCGCCAGCAGCCAAGGGGACAGGGGATACTACAATGAGCAGTTCTTC. It yields the protein CASSQGDRGYYNEQFF.

The rearrangement joins TRBV7-2 to TRBJ2-7, with 9 bases matching TRBD1. Trimming removed 1 base from V and 5 bases from J; junction bases left unmatched: 6. The CDR3 has 15 amino acids. In germline, CDR1 is SGHTA, CDR2 FQGNSA. The CDR3 DNA reads TGTGCCAGCAGCTTAGAGAGGACAGGGGAAGACGAGCAGTACTTC. This gives the protein CASSLERTGEDEQYF.

Only a few counts were recorded for this clonotype. This chain joins TRBV10-3 and TRBJ1-2, with 7 bases that match TRBD1. The length of the CDR3 is 14 residues. The V gene's germline CDR1 is ENHRY and CDR2 SYGVKD. V shed 3 bases and J 3 bases; nucleotides not matched to a gene: 4. The CDR3 DNA is TGTGCCATCAGTGACGGACAGGCTTACTATGGCTACACCTTC. Its translation is CAISDGQAYYGYTF.

This clonotype turned up a few times. This chain joins TRBV15 and TRBJ1-1; D possibly corresponds to TRBD1 (6 bases). The ends were cut back, 1 base at V and 3 bases at J, with 15 bases in the middle. The CDR3 runs to 16 residues. The germline V gene has CDR1 LNHNV and CDR2 YYDKDF (reference sequence). CDR3 sequence: CATSRGDGGTHTEAFF. The CDR3, as DNA: TGTGCCACCAGCAGAGGGGACGGGGGGACACACACTGAAGCTTTCTTT.

The chain uses TRBV27 and TRBJ2-7, with 9 positions matching TRBD1. Per germline, CDR1 MNHEY and CDR2 SMNVEV (reference sequence). With 5 bases clipped from V and 5 bases from J, the junction kept 7 bases outside the gene matches. The CDR3 extends over 14 amino acids. In nucleotides, the CDR3 is TGTGCCAGCAGTCCACAGGGGGCTCTGGACGAGCAGTACTTC. It specifies CASSPQGALDEQYF.

The chain employs TRBV7-2 and TRBJ2-3; 8 bases agree with TRBD2. Losses at the gene ends were 4 bases for V and 3 bases for J; bases not matched to a gene: 15. Per germline, CDR1 SGHTA and CDR2 FQGNSA. This CDR3 contains 18 residues. CDR3 nucleotides: TGTGCCAGCAGCTACACCCTGCGCGCGGGGGGCGGGACAGATACGCAGTATTTT. Its translation: CASSYTLRAGGGTDTQYF.

The J gene is TRBJ2-5, the V gene TRBV6-1; no clear D. The CDR3 is 12 amino acids. Trimming cost V 8 bases and J 4 bases, with 11 bases left between them. Germline assignment: CDR1 MNHNS and CDR2 SASEGT. The chain's CDR3 is CASVDRLETQYF. CDR3 DNA: TGTGCCAGCGTTGATCGGCTAGAGACCCAGTACTTC.

This clonotype was seen more than once but under ten times. The chain combines TRBV12-3 or TRBV12-4 with TRBJ1-4, with D possibly being TRBD1 (5 bases). V dropped 4 bases and J dropped 0 bases, with 15 bases sitting between them. The CDR3 length is 17 residues. CDR3 protein: CASSWTPGLATNEKLFF. The CDR3 DNA is TGTGCCAGCAGTTGGACCCCAGGGCTAGCAACTAATGAAAAACTGTTTTTT.

This clonotype was counted only a few times. The V gene is TRBV6-5, the J gene TRBJ2-4, with 10 nucleotides matching TRBD1. This CDR3 has 15 amino acids. V was clipped by 7 bases and J by 6 bases; unmatched bases: 9. In germline, CDR1 is MNHEY, CDR2 SVGAGI. The CDR3 is CASTPTGQGINIQYF. The CDR3 DNA reads as TGTGCCAGCACCCCAACGGGACAGGGGATAAACATTCAGTACTTC.

This clonotype has a count of ten or more. The chain employs TRBV28 and TRBJ1-2; a possible D gene is TRBD1 (6 bases). The V end lost 5 bases, the J end lost 8 bases, and 12 bases lay between the germline ends. The CDR3 has 12 amino acids. Germline CDR1 MDHEN, CDR2 SYDVKM. The CDR3 DNA reads as TGTGCCAGCAGTGGGGGGGCAGAGGGCTACACCTTC. Amino acids: CASSGGAEGYTF.

CDR3 in DNA: TGTGCCCCCAGGGGAGCAACGCTCAACTATGGCTACACCTTC. It codes for CAPRGATLNYGYTF. The chain joins TRBV27 to TRBJ1-2; TRBD1 might be the D (6 bases). CDR1 and CDR2 (germline): MNHEY, SMNVEV (reference sequence). The V gene lost 11 bases and the J gene lost 2 bases, with 18 bases spanning the gap. The length of the CDR3 is 14 residues.

The chain combines TRBV11-2 with TRBJ1-6, with D unresolved. CDR1 SGHAT and CDR2 FQNNGV come from the germline V gene. The CDR3 totals 17 residues. Trimming pared 5 bases from V and 0 bases from J, leaving 14 bases between. DNA of the CDR3: TGTGCCAGCAGCCAATCATTGGGGAGCTCCTATAATTCACCCCTCCACTTT. This gives the protein CASSQSLGSSYNSPLHF.

The rearrangement joins TRBV2 to TRBJ1-4; 9 bases are a match to TRBD1. The V gene's germline CDR1 is SNHLY and CDR2 FYNNEI. CDR3 length: 19 amino acids. The V gene end was trimmed by 0 bases and the J gene end by 0 bases; junction bases not matched to a gene: 8. The CDR3 DNA is TGTGCCAGCAGTGAAGCCCGATCCGGGACAGGGTCAACTAATGAAAAACTGTTTTTT. Amino acids: CASSEARSGTGSTNEKLFF.